Below, 16 T cell receptor beta chains from the same sample are listed, as sequenced in a study of OX40 agonist ivuxolimab in advanced cancers. The assay was immunoSEQ multiplex PCR, and TCRdb's table has in-frame clones only and misses some. The sample lists roughly 48,000 clones, 70% to 90% occurring once. Sequenced here: CD4+ or CD8+ T cells sorted from blood, sampled in a trial of the OX40 agonist ivuxolimab. The receptors here all came from an adult with an advanced solid tumor such as melanoma, head and neck, liver or kidney cancer.

This clone was counted a single time. This chain uses TRBV5-8 with TRBJ1-2; D is ambiguous. Trimming pared 4 bases from V and 4 bases from J, leaving 11 bases between. Looked up from germline, CDR1 is SGHTS and CDR2 is YDEGEE. The CDR3 has 13 residues. Here the CDR3 DNA reads TGTGCCAGCAGCCCCTCGACGATCTATGGCTACACCTTC. Encoded protein: CASSPSTIYGYTF.

The CDR3, as DNA: TGTGCCAGCTCACCCGGACAGGCCCTCTCCTACGAGCAGTACTTC. It specifies CASSPGQALSYEQYF. The chain has TRBV18 and TRBJ2-7; 7 positions match TRBD1. Trimming cost V 3 bases and J 0 bases; bases outside gene matches: 5. Germline-derived CDR1 and CDR2 are KGHSH and LQKENI. CDR3 length: 15 residues.

The chain employs TRBV6-1 and TRBJ2-5; TRBD1 or TRBD2 may be the D gene (5 bases each). Germline V lookup: CDR1 MNHNS, CDR2 SASEGT. Trimming cost V 4 bases and J 5 bases, with 8 bases left between them. The CDR3 sequence is 12 residues long. The CDR3 DNA sequence: TGTGCCAGCAGTGCCGAGGGGGAGACCCAGTACTTC. Residues: CASSAEGETQYF.

This chain connects TRBV18 to TRBJ2-7; either TRBD1 or TRBD2 may fit D (5 bases each). V lost 3 bases and J lost 2, with 11 bases in between. Looked up from germline, CDR1 is KGHSH and CDR2 is LQKENI. This CDR3 has 14 amino acids. The CDR3 loop reads CASSPGTEPYEQYF. The CDR3 DNA sequence: TGTGCCAGCTCACCCGGGACGGAGCCCTACGAGCAGTACTTC.

This chain links TRBV6-5 with TRBJ1-2; TRBD1 agrees at 7 bases. The CDR3 contains 15 residues. CDR1 MNHEY and CDR2 SVGAGI come from the germline V gene. With V trimmed by 6 bases and J by 8 bases, 15 bases remained unmatched. The CDR3 protein is CASSRLGQALEGYTF. The CDR3 DNA reads as TGTGCCAGCAGCCGACTTGGACAGGCCTTGGAGGGCTACACCTTC.

This clone occurred once. Germline and junction disagree at one end, which may indicate a read error. This rearrangement joins TRBV18 to TRBJ2-5, with TRBD1 matching 9 bases. The J call may be mistaken, given a closer DNA end match to TRBJ2-7. The CDR3 covers 15 residues. The germline CDR1 and CDR2 sequences are KGHSH and LQKENI. Written as DNA, the CDR3 is TGTGCCAGCTCTCCACGGGGACAGGGAAGGGACGAGCAGTACTTC. It encodes CASSPRGQGRDEQYF.

V and J are TRBV9 and TRBJ1-1, with a possible D match to TRBD1 (5 bases). The germline CDR1 and CDR2 sequences are SGDLS and YYNGEE. This CDR3 contains 15 residues. V lost 0 bases and J lost 0, with 9 bases in between. CDR3 bases: TGTGCCAGCAGCGTAGGTATGGGGCTGAACACTGAAGCTTTCTTT. Translated, it gives CASSVGMGLNTEAFF.

The CDR3 DNA reads TGTGCCAGCAGCGTAGGAACAGGGGCGGACTATGGCTACACCTTC. It yields the protein CASSVGTGADYGYTF. The V call is TRBV9, the J call TRBJ1-2, with 7 positions matching TRBD1. The CDR3 runs to 15 residues. With V trimmed by 0 bases and J by 3 bases, 5 bases remained unmatched. Per germline, CDR1 SGDLS and CDR2 YYNGEE. Variable domain in full (rest from reference TRBV9 and TRBJ1-2): DSGVTQTPKHLITATGQRVTLRCSPRSGDLSVYWYQQSLDQGLQFLIQYYNGEERAKGNILERFSAQQFPDLHSELNLSSLELGDSALYFCASSVGTGADYGYTFGSGTRLTVV.

This clone was seen a single time. The CDR3 sequence: CASSARTASYEQYF. CDR3 nucleotides: TGTGCCAGCAGCGCCAGGACGGCCTCCTACGAGCAGTACTTC. This chain uses TRBV7-2 with TRBJ2-7; D call uncertain. This CDR3 spans 14 amino acids. V shed 5 bases and J shed 0 bases, with 11 bases lying between them. Germline CDR1 is SGHTA and CDR2 is FQGNSA.

CDR3 sequence: CASSVGRTEAFF. The DNA for the CDR3 is TGCGCCAGCAGCGTGGGACGCACTGAAGCTTTCTTT. This chain links TRBV5-1 with TRBJ1-1, with D possibly being TRBD1 (5 bases). The CDR3 totals 12 residues. Trimming stripped 4 bases from V and 4 bases from J, with 8 bases between. The germline V gene encodes CDR1 SGHRS and CDR2 YFSETQ.

The sample holds one count of this clone. The CDR3 DNA sequence: TGCGCCAGCAGCCAAGATCAAGGACTAGCGGGAGTTAGGGCTTACGAGCAGTACTTC. Protein product: CASSQDQGLAGVRAYEQYF. The chain employs TRBV4-1 and TRBJ2-7, with 13 bases identical to TRBD2. V lost 0 bases, J lost 4 bases, and 12 bases stayed unmatched. The V gene's germline CDR1 is MGHRA and CDR2 YSYEKL. The CDR3 sequence is 19 residues long.

The rearrangement links TRBV5-1 to TRBJ2-1; D is unresolved. Germline V gene data show CDR1 as SGHRS and CDR2 as YFSETQ. Trimming removed 1 base at V and 2 bases at J, with 10 bases between. This CDR3 is 15 amino acids long. The CDR3 loop is CASSLLGEPYNEQFF. Written as DNA, the CDR3 is TGCGCCAGCAGCTTGCTCGGAGAGCCCTACAATGAGCAGTTCTTC.

This CDR3 is CASRKTETQYF. CDR3 bases: TGTGCCAGCAGGAAAACAGAGACCCAGTACTTC. The V and J genes are TRBV28 and TRBJ2-5; D gene ambiguous. Germline-derived CDR1 and CDR2 are MDHEN and SYDVKM. The CDR3 runs to 11 residues. The V and J ends lost 6 bases and 4 bases respectively, with 6 bases between them. The full variable domain, completed using reference TRBV28 and TRBJ2-5, is DVKVTQSSRYLVKRTGEKVFLECVQDMDHENMFWYRQDPGLGLRLIYFSYDVKMKEKGDIPEGYSVSREKKERFSLILESASTNQTSMYLCASRKTETQYFGPGTRLLVL.

The genes are TRBV10-3 and TRBJ1-1; D gene ambiguous. The CDR3 has 14 amino acids. Germline lookup yields CDR1 ENHRY and CDR2 SYGVKD. Trimming stripped 5 bases from V and 0 bases from J, with 10 bases between. CDR3 DNA: TGTGCCATCAGTTCGGAGGCCATGAACACTGAAGCTTTCTTT. It codes for CAISSEAMNTEAFF.

This clone has more than one count but fewer than ten. The chain links TRBV7-3 to TRBJ2-1; D assignment may be TRBD1 or TRBD2 (5 bases each). Germline V gene sequence: CDR1 SGHTA, CDR2 FQGTGA. The CDR3 is made up of 13 amino acids. Trimming cost V 5 bases and J 5 bases, with 10 bases left between them. The DNA for the CDR3 is TGTGCCAGCAGCGAGGGACCCGACAATGAGCAGTTCTTC. Translation: CASSEGPDNEQFF.

The chain links TRBV29-1 to TRBJ1-1; tentatively, D is TRBD1 (6 bases). The CDR3 runs to 13 residues. Trimming removed 3 bases from V and 4 bases from J, with 12 bases in between. Germline V gene data show CDR1 as SQVTM and CDR2 as ANQGSEA. CDR3 residues: CSVDGGRGTEAFF. The CDR3 DNA reads as TGCAGCGTTGACGGGGGGCGCGGCACTGAAGCTTTCTTT.